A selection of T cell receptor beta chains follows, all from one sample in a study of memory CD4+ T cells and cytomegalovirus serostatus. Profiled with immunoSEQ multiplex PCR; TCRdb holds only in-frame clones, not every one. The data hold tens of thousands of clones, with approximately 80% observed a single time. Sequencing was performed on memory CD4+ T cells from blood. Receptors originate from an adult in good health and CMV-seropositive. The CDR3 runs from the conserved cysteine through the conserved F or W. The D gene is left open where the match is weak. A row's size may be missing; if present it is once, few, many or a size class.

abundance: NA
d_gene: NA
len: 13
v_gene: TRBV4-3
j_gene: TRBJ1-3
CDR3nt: TGCGCCAGCAGCAAACAGCATGGAAACACCATATATTTT
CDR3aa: CASSKQHGNTIYF

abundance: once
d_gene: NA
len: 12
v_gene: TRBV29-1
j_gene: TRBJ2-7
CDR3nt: TGCAGCGTTGCGGTATTCGCGTACGAGCAGTACTTC
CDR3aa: CSVAVFAYEQYF

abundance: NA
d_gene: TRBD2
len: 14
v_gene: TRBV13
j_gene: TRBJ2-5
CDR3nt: TGTGCCAGCAGCCCAGGACTAGCCCGAGAGACCCAGTACTTC
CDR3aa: CASSPGLARETQYF

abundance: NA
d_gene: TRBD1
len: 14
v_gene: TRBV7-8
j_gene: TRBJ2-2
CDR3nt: TGTGCCAGCAGCTCCGGGACAGACACCGGGGAGCTGTTTTTT
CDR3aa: CASSSGTDTGELFF

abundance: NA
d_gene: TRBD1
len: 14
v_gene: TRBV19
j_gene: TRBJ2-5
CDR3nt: TGTGCCAGTACCCCCAGGGGGCGCGGGGAGACCCAGTACTTC
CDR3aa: CASTPRGRGETQYF

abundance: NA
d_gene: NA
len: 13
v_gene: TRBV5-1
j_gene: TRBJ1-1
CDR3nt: TGCGCCAGCGTGGGGGACTGGAACACTGAAGCTTTCTTT
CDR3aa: CASVGDWNTEAFF

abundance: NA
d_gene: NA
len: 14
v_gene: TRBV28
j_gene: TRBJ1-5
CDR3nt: TGTGCCAGCAGTTCCGAATATAGCAATCAGCCCCAGCATTTT
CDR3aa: CASSSEYSNQPQHF

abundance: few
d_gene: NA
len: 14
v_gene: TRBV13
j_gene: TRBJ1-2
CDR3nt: TGTGCCAGCAGCCCGTACCCCGGGACAAGGGGCGGGTTCTTC
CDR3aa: CASSPYPGTRGGFF

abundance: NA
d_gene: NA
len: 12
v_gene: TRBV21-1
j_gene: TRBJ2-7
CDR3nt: TGTGCCAGCAACAGGGGTACCTACGAGCAGTACTTC
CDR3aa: CASNRGTYEQYF

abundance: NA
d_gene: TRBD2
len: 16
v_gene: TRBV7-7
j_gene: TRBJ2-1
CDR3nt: TGTGCTAGCAGCCCGACCCGGACTAGCGGGGGCAATGAGCAGTTCTTC
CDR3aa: CASSPTRTSGGNEQFF

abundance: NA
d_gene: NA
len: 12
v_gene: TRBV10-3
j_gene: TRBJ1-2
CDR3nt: TGTGCCATCAGTGAGTCGAATCATGGCTACACCTTC
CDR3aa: CAISESNHGYTF

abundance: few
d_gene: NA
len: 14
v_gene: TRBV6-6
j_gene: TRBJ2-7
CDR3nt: TGTGCCAGCAGCCCCGGGATAACCGCCTACGAGCAGTACTTC
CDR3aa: CASSPGITAYEQYF

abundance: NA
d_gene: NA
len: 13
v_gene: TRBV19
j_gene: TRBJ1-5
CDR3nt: TGTGCCAGTAGCTCCGGGAAAGGGCAGCCCCAGCATTTT
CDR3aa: CASSSGKGQPQHF

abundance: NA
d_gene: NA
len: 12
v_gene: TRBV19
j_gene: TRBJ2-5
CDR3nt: TGTGCCAGTAGTATAGGGACAGAGACCCAGTACTTC
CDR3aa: CASSIGTETQYF

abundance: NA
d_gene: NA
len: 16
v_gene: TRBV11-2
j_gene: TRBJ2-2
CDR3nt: TGTGCCAGCAGCCCAGGCGGGGCACGGAACACCGGGGAGCTGTTTTTT
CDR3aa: CASSPGGARNTGELFF

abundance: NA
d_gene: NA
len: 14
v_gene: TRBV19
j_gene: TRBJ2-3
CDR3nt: TGTGCCAGTAGTACCGGGCCAGAGACAGATACGCAGTATTTT
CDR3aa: CASSTGPETDTQYF

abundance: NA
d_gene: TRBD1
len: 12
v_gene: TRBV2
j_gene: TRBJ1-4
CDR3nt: TGTGCCAGCAGTAAGGACAGGGAAAAACTGTTTTTT
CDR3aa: CASSKDREKLFF

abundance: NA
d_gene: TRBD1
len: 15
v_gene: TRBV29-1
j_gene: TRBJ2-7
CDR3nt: TGCAGCGTTGAAGGTCCCGGGACAGGGACCTACGAGCAGTACTTC
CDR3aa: CSVEGPGTGTYEQYF

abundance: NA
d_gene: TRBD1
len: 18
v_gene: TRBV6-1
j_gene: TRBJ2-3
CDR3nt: TGTGCCAGCAGTGCCAACCTCGGGACAGGGGGCTTCGCAGATACGCAGTATTTT
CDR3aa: CASSANLGTGGFADTQYF

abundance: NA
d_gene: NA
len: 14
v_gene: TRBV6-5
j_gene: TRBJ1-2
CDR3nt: TGTGCCAGCAGTTACTCGGGACATGCGAGTGGCTACACCTTC
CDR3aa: CASSYSGHASGYTF

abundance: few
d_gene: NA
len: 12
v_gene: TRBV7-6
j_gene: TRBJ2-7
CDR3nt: TGTGCCAGCAGCGACGATATCTACGAGCAGTACTTC
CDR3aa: CASSDDIYEQYF

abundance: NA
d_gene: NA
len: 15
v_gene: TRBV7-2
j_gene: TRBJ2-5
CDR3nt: TGTGCCAGCAGCTTAGATCCGGGGCCGCAAGAGACCCAGTACTTC
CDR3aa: CASSLDPGPQETQYF

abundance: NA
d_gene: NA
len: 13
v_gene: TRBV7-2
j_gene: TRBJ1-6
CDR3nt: TGTGCCACCCAGCGCAGCTATAATTCACCCCTCCACTTT
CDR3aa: CATQRSYNSPLHF

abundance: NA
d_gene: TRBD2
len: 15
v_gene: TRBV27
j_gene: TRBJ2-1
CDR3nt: TGTGCCAGCAGTTTTAGCGGGAGAGACTACAATGAGCAGTTCTTC
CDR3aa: CASSFSGRDYNEQFF

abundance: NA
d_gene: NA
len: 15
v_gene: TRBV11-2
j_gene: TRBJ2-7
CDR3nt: TGTGCCAGCAGCCCTACCTCGAAACGCCTTTACGAGCAGTACTTC
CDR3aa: CASSPTSKRLYEQYF

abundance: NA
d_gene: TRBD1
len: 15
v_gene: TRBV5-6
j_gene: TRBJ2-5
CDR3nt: TGTGCCAGCAGCTCGGACAGGGGGCCGAGGCAGACCCAGTACTTC
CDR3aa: CASSSDRGPRQTQYF

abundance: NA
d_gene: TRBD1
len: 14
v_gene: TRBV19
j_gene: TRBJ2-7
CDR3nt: TGTGCCAGTAGTCCAAGGACAGGGGACTACGAGCAGTACTTC
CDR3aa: CASSPRTGDYEQYF

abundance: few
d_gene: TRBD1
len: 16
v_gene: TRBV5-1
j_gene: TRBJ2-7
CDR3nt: TGCGCCAGCAGCTTGGGGCCGGGACAGGGATTATTCGAGCAGTACTTC
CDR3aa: CASSLGPGQGLFEQYF

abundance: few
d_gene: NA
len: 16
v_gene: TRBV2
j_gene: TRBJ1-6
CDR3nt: TGTGCCAGCATTAAGAATAGGGGCTCCTATAATTCACCCCTCCACTTT
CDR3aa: CASIKNRGSYNSPLHF

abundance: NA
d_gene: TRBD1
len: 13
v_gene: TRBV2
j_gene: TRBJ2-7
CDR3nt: TGTGCCAGCAGGAAGACAGGGACCCACGAGCAGTACTTC
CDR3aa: CASRKTGTHEQYF

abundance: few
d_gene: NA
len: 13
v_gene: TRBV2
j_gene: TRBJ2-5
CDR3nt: TGTGCCAGCAGCCCATTCCTACTGGAGACCCAGTACTTC
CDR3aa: CASSPFLLETQYF

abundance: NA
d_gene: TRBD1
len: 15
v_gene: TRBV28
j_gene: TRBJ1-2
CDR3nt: TGTGCCAGCAGTTTGACGGGACAGGGGGCAACTGGCTACACCTTC
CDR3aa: CASSLTGQGATGYTF

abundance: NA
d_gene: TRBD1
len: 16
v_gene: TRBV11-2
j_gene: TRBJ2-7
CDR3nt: TGTGCCAGCAGCCTCCGGACAGGGACGGGCTCCTACGAGCAGTACTTC
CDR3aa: CASSLRTGTGSYEQYF

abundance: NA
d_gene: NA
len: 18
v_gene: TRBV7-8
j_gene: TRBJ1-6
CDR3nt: TGTGCCAGCAGCTTAGCGAGGCCACAGAGCTCCTATAATTCACCCCTCCACTTT
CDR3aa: CASSLARPQSSYNSPLHF

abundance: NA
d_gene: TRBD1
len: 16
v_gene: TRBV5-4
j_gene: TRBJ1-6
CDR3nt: TGTGCCAGCAGCTTGGGAAAGGGGGCCGATAATTCACCCCTCCACTTT
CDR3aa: CASSLGKGADNSPLHF

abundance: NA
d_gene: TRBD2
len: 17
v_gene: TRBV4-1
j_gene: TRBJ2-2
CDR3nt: TGCGCCAGCAGCCGATTGGGACTAGCGGGGAACACCGGGGAGCTGTTTTTT
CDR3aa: CASSRLGLAGNTGELFF

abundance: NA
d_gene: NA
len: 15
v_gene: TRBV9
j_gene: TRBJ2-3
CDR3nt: TGTGCCAGCAGCGTAAAAGCTCACTCCACAGATACGCAGTATTTT
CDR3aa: CASSVKAHSTDTQYF

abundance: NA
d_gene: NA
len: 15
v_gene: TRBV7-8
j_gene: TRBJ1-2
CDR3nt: TGTGCCAGCAGCGGATGGGGGATACGCGGCTATGGCTACACCTTC
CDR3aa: CASSGWGIRGYGYTF

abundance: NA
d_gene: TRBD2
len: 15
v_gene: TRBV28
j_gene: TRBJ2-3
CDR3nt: TGTGCCAGCAGTTTGAGCGGGGGGGTCACAGATACGCAGTATTTT
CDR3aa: CASSLSGGVTDTQYF

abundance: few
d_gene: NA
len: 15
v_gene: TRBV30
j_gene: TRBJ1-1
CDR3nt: TGTGCCTGGAGTGTAAGAGGCGACAGGAACACTGAAGCTTTCTTT
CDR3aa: CAWSVRGDRNTEAFF

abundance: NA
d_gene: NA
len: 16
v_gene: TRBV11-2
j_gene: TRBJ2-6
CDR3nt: TGTGCCAGCAGCAGGCAGGTCCTCTCTGGGGCCAACGTCCTGACTTTC
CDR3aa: CASSRQVLSGANVLTF

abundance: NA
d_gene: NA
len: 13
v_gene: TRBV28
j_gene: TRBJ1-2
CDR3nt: TGTGCCAGCACTCGAGCAGGGTCGCGGGGCTACACCTTC
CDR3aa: CASTRAGSRGYTF

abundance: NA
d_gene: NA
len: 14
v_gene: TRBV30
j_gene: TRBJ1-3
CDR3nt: TGTGCCTGGAGGTTCGGGTCGGGGGGAAACACCATATATTTT
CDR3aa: CAWRFGSGGNTIYF

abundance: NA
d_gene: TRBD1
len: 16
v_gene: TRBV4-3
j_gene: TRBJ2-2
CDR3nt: TGCGCCAGCAGCCAAGCAGGGGGCGCGAACACCGGGGAGCTGTTTTTT
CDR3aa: CASSQAGGANTGELFF

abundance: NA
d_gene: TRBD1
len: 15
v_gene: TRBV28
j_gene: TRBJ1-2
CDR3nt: TGTGCCAGCATTCCCCACGGACAGGGGTCCTATGGCTACACCTTC
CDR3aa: CASIPHGQGSYGYTF

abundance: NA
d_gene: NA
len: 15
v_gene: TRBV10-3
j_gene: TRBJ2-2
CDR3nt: TGTGCCATCAGTGAGTTTGGCCCGAGCACCGGGGAGCTGTTTTTT
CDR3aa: CAISEFGPSTGELFF

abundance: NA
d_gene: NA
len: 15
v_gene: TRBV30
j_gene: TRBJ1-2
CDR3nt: TGTGCCTGGAAGGAGTTCAAATCCCAGGCGAGTGGCTACACCTTC
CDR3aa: CAWKEFKSQASGYTF

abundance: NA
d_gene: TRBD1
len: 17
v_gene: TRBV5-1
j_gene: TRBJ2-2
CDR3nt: TGCGCCAGCAGCCCCCCCGGGACAGGCCTAAACACCGGGGAGCTGTTTTTT
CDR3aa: CASSPPGTGLNTGELFF

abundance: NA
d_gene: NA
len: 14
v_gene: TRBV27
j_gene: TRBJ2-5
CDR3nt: TGTGCCAGCAGTTTAAGTCCTAGCGTGGAGACCCAGTACTTC
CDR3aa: CASSLSPSVETQYF

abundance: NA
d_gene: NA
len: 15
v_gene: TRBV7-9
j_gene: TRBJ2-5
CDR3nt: TGTGCCAGCAGCAATGGAGGGGGCGCGGGAGAGACCCAGTACTTC
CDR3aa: CASSNGGGAGETQYF